Given below is one T cell receptor (beta chain) in context. Its antigen is unidentified. This sample is drawn from a study of shared clonotypes between healthy human individuals. Study at large: Sampling drew on donors who were a couple of women and a few men aged 18 to 49.

The CDR3 consists of 13 residues. With 0 bases removed from V and 1 base from J, the gap between germline ends came to 4 bases. Looked up from germline, CDR1 is SGDLS and CDR2 is YYNGEE. The deep-level immunoSEQ assay was used. Sequencing was performed with immunoSEQ multiplex PCR; in TCRdb, only in-frame clones are kept and a portion is missing. The data contain 400,000 to 500,000 clones, around three quarters of them seen just once; the ten biggest clones take up roughly 12%. Notes on the study in general: There were few donors, and this limited the genetic and exposure-history diversity represented.

The sequence was collected from a woman aged 40-49 years in good health. Some clones in this sample may be carry-over from other donors' samples. V gene TRBV9 combines with J gene TRBJ2-5; D is unresolved. Material for sequencing was PBMCs. CDR3 DNA sequence: TGTGCCAGCAGCGTAGACACCCAAGAGACCCAGTACTTC. Its translation is CASSVDTQETQYF.